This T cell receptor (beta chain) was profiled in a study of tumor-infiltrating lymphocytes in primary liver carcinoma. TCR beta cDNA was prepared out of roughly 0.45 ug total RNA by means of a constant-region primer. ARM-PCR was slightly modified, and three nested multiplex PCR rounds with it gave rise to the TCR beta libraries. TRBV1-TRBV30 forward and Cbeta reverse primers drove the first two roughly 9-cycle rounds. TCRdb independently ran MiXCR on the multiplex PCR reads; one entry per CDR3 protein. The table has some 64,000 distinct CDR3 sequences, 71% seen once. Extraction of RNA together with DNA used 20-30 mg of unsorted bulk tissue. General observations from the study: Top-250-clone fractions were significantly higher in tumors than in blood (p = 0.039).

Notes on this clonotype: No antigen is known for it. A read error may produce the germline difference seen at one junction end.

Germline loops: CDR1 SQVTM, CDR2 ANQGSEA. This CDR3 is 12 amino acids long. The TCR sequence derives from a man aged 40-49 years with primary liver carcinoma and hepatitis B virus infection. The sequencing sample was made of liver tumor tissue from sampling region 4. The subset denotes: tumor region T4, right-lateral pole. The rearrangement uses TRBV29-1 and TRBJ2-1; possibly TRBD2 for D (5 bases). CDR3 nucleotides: TGCAGCGGACTACAGAGTTTCGATGACCAGTTCTTC. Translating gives CSGLQSFDDQFF.